Below are 29 T cell receptor beta chains sequenced from a single sample in a study of cytomegalovirus exposure and HLA in healthy donors. 60 Vbeta and 13 Jbeta primers were used in PCR. Assay: immunoSEQ multiplex PCR; the TCRdb copy retains only in-frame clones and omits some. The data hold 150,000 to 200,000 clones, with around 81% observed a single time. Sequencing was performed on PBMCs. These receptors were collected from a woman between 18 and 29 years old in good health and CMV-seropositive.

The rearrangement links TRBV10-3 to TRBJ2-1, with TRBD2 matching over 8 bases. Looked up from germline, CDR1 is ENHRY and CDR2 is SYGVKD. The trim removed 6 bases at V and 4 bases at J, leaving 8 bases unmatched. This CDR3 is 15 amino acids long. The CDR3 DNA reads as TGTGCCATCAGCACAACGGGGGGGCCTTACAATGAGCAGTTCTTC. It specifies CAISTTGGPYNEQFF.

The gene calls are TRBV4-2 and TRBJ2-2, with 10 bases identical to TRBD2. The CDR3 has 17 residues. Germline V lookup: CDR1 LGHNA, CDR2 YNFKEQ. J was trimmed by 6 bases and V by 1 base; bases with no gene match: 8. CDR3 bases: TGTGCCAGCAGCCAAGTAGGAATAGCGGGAGGCTCCGGGGAGCTGTTTTTT. Its protein product is CASSQVGIAGGSGELFF.

The chain recombines TRBV5-6 with TRBJ1-3; D perhaps matches TRBD1 (6 bases). Germline values: CDR1 SGHDT, CDR2 YYEEEE. V dropped 4 bases and J dropped 0 bases, with 17 bases sitting between them. The CDR3 sequence is 17 residues long. DNA of the CDR3: TGTGCCAGCAGCATCCGCCAGGGGTCCCGCTCTGGAAACACCATATATTTT. It translates to CASSIRQGSRSGNTIYF.

This rearrangement joins TRBV7-9 to TRBJ2-3; a possible D gene is TRBD2 (6 bases). Germline values: CDR1 SEHNR, CDR2 FQNEAQ (reference sequence). The CDR3 is 14 amino acids. Here the CDR3 reads CAGRRGYSTDTQYF. CDR3 sequence (DNA): TGTGCTGGGCGGCGGGGCTATAGCACAGATACGCAGTATTTT.

This clone is a singleton in its sample. The chain carries TRBV25-1 and TRBJ2-7; TRBD2 matches at 9 bases. The V gene's germline CDR1 is MGHDK and CDR2 SYGVNS. V trimming: 3 bases; J trimming: 1 base; junction bases outside the gene matches: 4. The length of the CDR3 is 15 residues. The CDR3 spells CASSDGAGGSYEQYF. In nucleotides, the CDR3 is TGTGCCAGCAGTGACGGCGCGGGGGGGTCCTACGAGCAGTACTTC.

V usage is TRBV7-3 and J usage is TRBJ2-5; 8 bases fit TRBD1. The ends lost 4 bases at V and 4 bases at J; junction bases unmatched: 2. CDR1 and CDR2 from the germline V gene are SGHTA and FQGTGA. The CDR3 is 13 amino acids. CDR3 sequence (DNA): TGTGCCAGCAGCTCCAGGGGGCGAGAGACCCAGTACTTC. Amino acids: CASSSRGRETQYF.

The genes are TRBV6-5 and TRBJ2-5; 9 nucleotides agree with TRBD1. The CDR3 has 15 residues. In germline, CDR1 is MNHEY, CDR2 SVGAGI. The V segment lost 8 bases and the J segment 5 bases; nucleotides outside the gene matches: 12. The CDR3: CASGGMGQGGETQYF. Written as DNA, the CDR3 is TGTGCCAGCGGAGGGATGGGACAGGGCGGGGAGACCCAGTACTTC.

This clone was seen a handful of times. The chain carries TRBV7-9 and TRBJ2-1, with 11 bases lining up with TRBD1. The CDR3 loop spans 15 amino acids. V dropped 4 bases and J dropped 6; count of bases not matched to a gene: 5. CDR1 is SEHNR, CDR2 FQNEAQ, per germline (reference sequence). The CDR3 loop reads CASSYGQGALNEQFF. DNA for the CDR3: TGTGCCAGCAGCTACGGACAGGGGGCTCTCAATGAGCAGTTCTTC.

The V gene is TRBV21-1, the J gene TRBJ2-7; no DNA check was done on the table's D call, TRBD1. TRBV21-1 is a listed pseudogene. This CDR3 has 15 amino acids. This chain's CDR3 is CASSPKRPGGLGQYF. The CDR3 DNA reads TGTGCCAGCAGCCCCAAGCGCCCAGGGGGGTTGGGGCAGTACTTC.

This clone appeared a few times. V is TRBV28 and J is TRBJ2-7; TRBD1 agrees at 10 bases. Germline CDR1 is MDHEN and CDR2 is SYDVKM. The CDR3 length is 15 residues. V gave up 2 bases and J gave up 3 bases; unmatched junction bases: 4. DNA of the CDR3: TGTGCCAGCAGTTTACCGGGACAGGGGATCTACGAGCAGTACTTC. Amino acids: CASSLPGQGIYEQYF.

The chain joins TRBV10-1 to TRBJ1-1; the match to TRBD1 covers 7 bases. This CDR3 region has 13 residues. J was trimmed by 6 bases and V by 3 bases; bases with no gene match: 4. Germline CDR1 and CDR2: WNHNN and SYGVQD (reference sequence). This chain's CDR3 is CASSEQGSPEAFF. The DNA for the CDR3 is TGCGCCAGCAGTGAACAGGGGTCCCCTGAAGCTTTCTTT.

Of note for this clone: Other DNA sequences within the sample encode an identical CDR3. The chain recombines TRBV7-2 with TRBJ2-7, with 7 bases matching TRBD2. With 4 bases clipped from V and 1 base from J, the junction kept 7 bases outside the gene matches. This CDR3 has 15 amino acids. CDR1 is SGHTA and CDR2 is FQGNSA in the germline V gene. DNA for the CDR3: TGTGCCAGCAGCTCCGGGTGGGGGGGGTCCTACGAGCAGTACGTC. Translating it yields CASSSGWGGSYEQYV.

This chain links TRBV29-1 with TRBJ2-4; perhaps TRBD2 as D (5 bases). V gave up 3 bases and J gave up 14 bases, with 20 bases separating them. CDR3 size: 13 residues. Germline values: CDR1 SQVTM, CDR2 ANQGSEA. The CDR3 DNA is TGCAGCGTTGAGGGGTCGTATTCGGGGATCGAGTACTTC. The encoded protein is CSVEGSYSGIEYF.

V and J are TRBV6-5 and TRBJ1-1; possible D gene TRBD1, 6 bases. The CDR3 is made up of 15 amino acids. Trimming cost V 3 bases and J 1 base, with 12 bases left between them. CDR1 and CDR2 (germline): MNHEY, SVGAGI. The CDR3 DNA reads TGTGCCAGCAGTTATCGGGGCAGGGGGAACACTGAAGCTTTCTTT. It encodes CASSYRGRGNTEAFF.

This clone was detected only a few times. This chain uses TRBV11-3 with TRBJ2-5; D is perhaps TRBD1 (6 bases). Trimming removed 5 bases at V and 5 bases at J, with 18 bases between. Germline V CDR1 and CDR2: SGHNT, YENEEA. The CDR3 runs to 15 residues. The CDR3 spells CASSKGTHLGETQYF. CDR3 bases: TGTGCCAGCAGCAAAGGGACACACCTGGGGGAGACCCAGTACTTC.

V gene TRBV27 combines with J gene TRBJ1-2; tentatively, D is TRBD1 (6 bases). Germline V gene lookup returns CDR1 MNHEY and CDR2 SMNVEV (reference sequence). The CDR3 consists of 13 residues. The ends were cut back, 7 bases at V and 4 bases at J, with 13 bases in the middle. CDR3 in amino acids: CASTRGGGYGYTF. The CDR3 nucleotides read TGTGCCAGCACTAGAGGGGGGGGCTATGGCTACACCTTC.

The chain recombines TRBV13 with TRBJ2-1, with D perhaps TRBD2 (7 bases). The CDR3 is 15 residues long. CDR1 PRHDT and CDR2 FYEKMQ come from the germline V gene (reference sequence). Trimming left V 3 bases short and J 4 bases short, with 13 bases between. The CDR3: CASSFSGGPYNEQFF. The CDR3 DNA sequence: TGTGCCAGCAGCTTCTCGGGGGGCCCATACAATGAGCAGTTCTTC.

The chain joins TRBV10-2 to TRBJ1-2, with D hard to call. The V end was cut by 8 bases, the J end by 5 bases, with 12 bases between. Germline CDR1 reads WSHSY; CDR2 reads SAAADI. This CDR3 is built from 12 residues. DNA for the CDR3: TGCGCCAGCTCTCCAACATTTTATGGCTACACCTTC. Translated, it gives CASSPTFYGYTF.

The V call is TRBV29-1, the J call TRBJ1-1; no definite D call. The germline V and J ends were trimmed by 0 bases and 3 bases, with 5 bases remaining between them. The CDR3 has 12 amino acids. Germline CDR1 SQVTM, CDR2 ANQGSEA. The CDR3 DNA follows: TGCAGCGTTGAAGAGCCGGACACTGAAGCTTTCTTT. This encodes CSVEEPDTEAFF.

This chain connects TRBV6-5 to TRBJ2-1; 11 bases line up with TRBD2. Germline lookup yields CDR1 MNHEY and CDR2 SVGAGI. J gave up 7 bases and V 2 bases, and 7 bases lay outside the gene matches. The CDR3 sequence is 16 residues long. CDR3 protein: CASSYNSGGAENEQFF. CDR3 coding DNA: TGTGCCAGCAGTTACAATAGCGGGGGGGCCGAAAATGAGCAGTTCTTC.

V usage is TRBV7-9 and J usage is TRBJ1-1; D is uncertain. The CDR3 loop spans 15 amino acids. Per the germline V gene, CDR1 is SEHNR and CDR2 is FQNEAQ (reference sequence). Trimming stripped 3 bases from V and 3 bases from J, with 14 bases between. Here the CDR3 reads CASSFGSALDTEAFF. CDR3 coding DNA: TGTGCCAGCAGCTTCGGGTCGGCTTTGGACACTGAAGCTTTCTTT. Full variable domain (remainder filled in from reference TRBV7-9 and TRBJ1-1): DTGVSQNPRHKITKRGQNVTFRCDPISEHNRLYWYRQTLGQGPEFLTYFQNEAQLEKSRLLSDRFSAERPKGSFSTLEIQRTEQGDSAMYLCASSFGSALDTEAFFGQGTRLTVV.

The chain combines TRBV7-3 with TRBJ2-6; D uncertain. The CDR3 consists of 17 residues. Germline V CDR1 and CDR2: SGHTA, FQGTGA. V dropped 5 bases and J dropped 0 bases, with 14 bases sitting between them. The CDR3 loop is CASSRTQPSSGANVLTF. The CDR3 DNA reads TGTGCCAGCAGCCGAACACAACCTAGCTCTGGGGCCAACGTCCTGACTTTC.

The rearrangement uses TRBV4-1 and TRBJ1-2, with 9 bases matching TRBD1. CDR1 and CDR2 from the germline V gene are MGHRA and YSYEKL. Trimming removed 1 base from V and 9 bases from J; junction bases left unmatched: 9. This CDR3 is built from 15 residues. CDR3 region: CASSQGAQGAGSYTF. CDR3 DNA sequence: TGCGCCAGCAGCCAAGGGGCACAGGGGGCTGGTAGCTACACCTTC.

The V call is TRBV7-6, the J call TRBJ2-7; the match to TRBD1 covers 7 bases. Losses at the gene ends were 1 base for V and 7 bases for J; bases not matched to a gene: 10. The CDR3 is 15 residues long. CDR1 and CDR2 (germline): SGHVS, FNYEAQ. CDR3 coding DNA: TGTGCCAGCAGCTTAGGTGTCGACAGGGTGGAAGAGCAGTACTTC. Translated: CASSLGVDRVEEQYF.

The chain is built from TRBV19 and TRBJ1-5; no firm D call. The CDR3 totals 17 residues. Germline CDR1 LNHDA, CDR2 SQIVND (reference sequence). Trimming pared 4 bases from V and 0 bases from J, leaving 16 bases between. The CDR3 DNA reads TGTGCCAGTAGTACTCTCCCGGGGTGGGATAGCAATCAGCCCCAGCATTTT. This codes for CASSTLPGWDSNQPQHF.

This clone has a handful of counts. J is TRBJ1-1 and V is TRBV5-1, with D maybe TRBD1 (5 bases). Germline-derived CDR1 and CDR2 are SGHRS and YFSETQ. Trimming stripped 5 bases from V and 4 bases from J, with 15 bases between. This CDR3 has 14 residues. The CDR3 sequence: CASRYAGDFTEAFF. The CDR3 nucleotides read TGCGCCAGCAGATATGCGGGGGATTTCACTGAAGCTTTCTTT. Combining the CDR3 with reference TRBV5-1 and TRBJ1-1 gives the whole variable domain KAGVTQTPRYLIKTRGQQVTLSCSPISGHRSVSWYQQTPGQGLQFLFEYFSETQRNKGNFPGRFSGRQFSNSRSEMNVSTLELGDSALYLCASRYAGDFTEAFFGQGTRLTVV.

The chain couples TRBV19 to TRBJ1-6, with D maybe TRBD1 (5 bases). The CDR3 spans 14 residues. Germline V gene lookup returns CDR1 LNHDA and CDR2 SQIVND (reference sequence). V shed 8 bases and J shed 4 bases, with 12 bases lying between them. The CDR3 region has the DNA TGTGCCAGTCACCAACAGGCATATAATTCACCCCTCCACTTT. Its translation is CASHQQAYNSPLHF.

J is TRBJ1-3 and V is TRBV2; tentative D call: TRBD1 (5 bases). V shed 6 bases and J shed 3 bases, with 9 bases lying between them. Germline CDR1 is SNHLY and CDR2 is FYNNEI. The CDR3 is made up of 13 amino acids. CDR3 bases: TGTGCCAGCAGCGGGACTGTTGGAAACACCATATATTTT. Residues: CASSGTVGNTIYF. The whole variable domain, filled in from reference TRBV2 and TRBJ1-3, reads EPEVTQTPSHQVTQMGQEVILRCVPISNHLYFYWYRQILGQKVEFLVSFYNNEISEKSEIFDDQFSVERPDGSNFTLKIRSTKLEDSAMYFCASSGTVGNTIYFGEGSWLTVV.

This clone has a handful of counts. The chain employs TRBV28 and TRBJ1-1, with a weak D call TRBD1 (5 bases). Trimming pared 6 bases from V and 11 bases from J, leaving 31 bases between. Per germline, CDR1 MDHEN and CDR2 SYDVKM. This CDR3 has 17 residues. The CDR3 loop is CASSEYQGLNSGRGAFF. CDR3 DNA: TGTGCCAGCAGCGAGTACCAGGGTTTAAATTCCGGGAGAGGCGCTTTCTTT.